The 17 T cell receptor beta chains listed next were all sequenced from one sample in a study of CD8+ T cells in alopecia areata. RNA, once extracted, was reverse transcribed into cDNA for use as the sequencing template. This table comes from immunoSEQ multiplex PCR, and its TCRdb copy is limited to in-frame clones, with some not included. The profile covers about 210,000 clones, with 50% to 70% appearing a single time and 1.6% taken by the ten largest. The treatment was: oral pan-JAK inhibitor, 5-10 mg twice daily. The source material was CD4+ T cells sorted from blood, sampled at week 4, from a patient treated with tofacitinib. The receptors were sampled from a human donor with alopecia areata.

This clone was seen once. The V call is TRBV25-1, the J call TRBJ2-5; D remains ambiguous. The CDR3 is made up of 12 amino acids. Germline V lookup: CDR1 MGHDK, CDR2 SYGVNS. Trimming pared 6 bases from V and 4 bases from J, leaving 9 bases between. In nucleotides, the CDR3 is TGTGCCAGCAGCGCCGGTAGAGAGACCCAGTACTTC. Translation gives CASSAGRETQYF.

The chain employs TRBV4-3 and TRBJ2-1, with a weak D call TRBD2 (6 bases). Germline lookup yields CDR1 LGHNA and CDR2 YSLEER. V shed 4 bases and J shed 0 bases, with 13 bases lying between them. The CDR3 totals 16 residues. CDR3 sequence: CASSRDSVSSYNEQFF. DNA of the CDR3: TGCGCCAGCAGCCGGGACTCAGTGAGCTCCTACAATGAGCAGTTCTTC.

The genes are TRBV4-2 and TRBJ2-5; 8 nucleotides line up with TRBD2. Germline loops: CDR1 LGHNA, CDR2 YNFKEQ. CDR3 length: 16 amino acids. V shed 2 bases, J shed 5 bases, and the junction held 10 bases outside the gene matches. CDR3 sequence (DNA): TGTGCCAGCAGCCAATCGAGTCCGGGACTAGGGGAGACCCAGTACTTC. Encoded protein: CASSQSSPGLGETQYF.

The chain links TRBV30 to TRBJ2-5; TRBD2 agrees at 9 bases. The junction had 5 bases not matched to a gene; V was cut back by 4 bases and J by 2 bases. The CDR3 consists of 14 residues. Germline CDR1 is GTSNPN and CDR2 is SVGIG (reference sequence). DNA of the CDR3: TGTGCCTGGACTAGACTAGCGGCTCAAGAGACCCAGTACTTC. Protein product: CAWTRLAAQETQYF.

The V call is TRBV2, the J call TRBJ1-6; TRBD1 is a possible D gene (6 bases). CDR3 length: 13 amino acids. The V end was cut by 4 bases, the J end by 8 bases, with 9 bases between. In germline, CDR1 is SNHLY, CDR2 FYNNEI. CDR3: CASSAAGDSPLHF. DNA for the CDR3: TGTGCCAGCAGTGCGGCAGGGGATTCACCCCTCCACTTT.

Only one count was recorded for this clone. The chain recombines TRBV29-1 with TRBJ1-1; no firm D call. The germline V gene has CDR1 SQVTM and CDR2 ANQGSEA. Trimming took off 6 bases at V and 2 bases at J, with 7 bases between the two ends. The CDR3 consists of 11 residues. The CDR3 protein is CSVQQNTEAFF. The CDR3 DNA follows: TGCAGCGTACAGCAAAACACTGAAGCTTTCTTT.

CDR3 loop: CSVEAGASNTGELFF. The CDR3 DNA is TGCAGCGTTGAAGCAGGGGCCTCGAACACCGGGGAGCTGTTTTTT. The chain joins TRBV29-1 to TRBJ2-2; possibly TRBD1 for D (6 bases). Germline CDR1 SQVTM, CDR2 ANQGSEA. This CDR3 contains 15 residues. The V end lost 1 base, the J end lost 0 bases, and 9 bases lay between the germline ends.

The chain is built from TRBV9 and TRBJ2-4, with 8 bases fitting TRBD1. The germline gives CDR1 SGDLS, CDR2 YYNGEE. V dropped 4 bases and J dropped 2; count of bases not matched to a gene: 8. The length of the CDR3 is 16 residues. CDR3 sequence reads: CASSQGQVNSKNIQYF. CDR3 bases: TGTGCCAGCAGCCAGGGACAGGTGAATTCCAAAAACATTCAGTACTTC.

The chain has TRBV9 and TRBJ1-1; no reliable D call. The CDR3 runs to 14 residues. V was shortened by 0 bases and J by 3 bases, with 9 bases between the two germline ends. The V gene's germline CDR1 is SGDLS and CDR2 YYNGEE. The CDR3 bases are TGTGCCAGCAGCGTAGGGCGGGGAGACACTGAAGCTTTCTTT. It is translated as CASSVGRGDTEAFF.

This clone has just a few counts. The V and J genes are TRBV30 and TRBJ2-7; D unresolved. V gave up 6 bases and J gave up 3 bases, with 12 bases separating them. The CDR3 sequence is 12 residues long. CDR1 is GTSNPN, CDR2 SVGIG, per germline (reference sequence). The CDR3 spells CACAARDYEQYF. DNA of the CDR3: TGTGCCTGCGCTGCCAGAGACTACGAGCAGTACTTC.

This clone was seen more than once but under ten times. For the CDR3, the DNA is TGTGCCAGCAATCAACAGGGGTATGGCTACACCTTC. Its translation: CASNQQGYGYTF. The chain uses TRBV28 and TRBJ1-2, with 7 positions matching TRBD1. CDR3 length: 12 amino acids. The germline V gene encodes CDR1 MDHEN and CDR2 SYDVKM. Trimming took 7 bases from V and 5 from J; bases not matched to a gene: 4.

The chain combines TRBV10-3 with TRBJ1-2; D unclear. V lost 3 bases, J lost 6 bases, and 17 bases lay in between. Germline V lookup: CDR1 ENHRY, CDR2 SYGVKD. This CDR3 region has 15 residues. The CDR3: CAISENSPKGDGYTF. In DNA, the CDR3 is TGTGCCATCAGTGAAAACAGCCCAAAAGGAGATGGCTACACCTTC.

This chain links TRBV30 with TRBJ1-4; 7 bases agree with TRBD1. Trimming cost V 2 bases and J 5 bases; bases outside gene matches: 8. Per the germline V gene, CDR1 is GTSNPN and CDR2 is SVGIG (reference sequence). The CDR3 contains 15 residues. The CDR3 nucleotides are TGTGCCTGGAGTCTAAACAGGGGTTGGAATGAAAAACTGTTTTTT. Protein product: CAWSLNRGWNEKLFF.

The rearrangement uses TRBV7-2 and TRBJ1-2; D possibly corresponds to TRBD1 (6 bases). The CDR3 extends over 15 amino acids. The V gene's germline CDR1 is SGHTA and CDR2 FQGNSA. V was trimmed by 1 base and J by 3 bases, leaving 12 bases between them. DNA for the CDR3: TGTGCCAGCAGCTTAGTGCGACAGGAGGACTATGGCTACACCTTC. Its translation is CASSLVRQEDYGYTF. Drawing the rest from reference TRBV7-2 and TRBJ1-2, the complete variable domain is GAGVSQSPSNKVTEKGKDVELRCDPISGHTALYWYRQSLGQGLEFLIYFQGNSAPDKSGLPSDRFSAERTGGSVSTLTIQRTQQEDSAVYLCASSLVRQEDYGYTFGSGTRLTVV.

In its sample, this clone was seen many times. The chain employs TRBV14 and TRBJ1-6; D is uncertain. This CDR3 has 14 residues. CDR1 is SGHDN, CDR2 FVKESK, per germline. The germline V and J ends were trimmed by 3 bases and 7 bases, with 10 bases remaining between them. In nucleotides, the CDR3 is TGTGCCAGCAGCCATTCCGGGGAGAATTCACCCCTCCACTTT. Its translation is CASSHSGENSPLHF.

Written as DNA, the CDR3 is TGTGCCAGCAGATTGCCCCTTGGGGCCTACAATGAGCAGTTCTTC. Protein: CASRLPLGAYNEQFF. The chain is built from TRBV7-2 and TRBJ2-1, with unresolved D. This CDR3 contains 15 residues. The germline V gene has CDR1 SGHTA and CDR2 FQGNSA. Trimming took 6 bases from V and 2 from J, leaving 14 bases between them.

This clone came up a few times. The CDR3 DNA reads TGTGCCAGCAGCTCCCCGGGTCCTCTCAACAATGAGCAGTTCTTC. It encodes CASSSPGPLNNEQFF. The chain uses TRBV11-1 and TRBJ2-1; no reliable D call. V was trimmed by 4 bases and J by 5 bases, leaving 15 bases between them. Germline-derived CDR1 and CDR2 are SGHAT and FQDESV (reference sequence). The CDR3 has 15 residues.